This TCR beta chain was captured by sequencing in a study of T cells expressing NK-cell markers. As for the study in general: TCR beta repertoires came from sorted CD3+CD56+NKG2C+, CD3+CD56+NKG2C- and CD3+CD56-NKG2C+ T cells. Just one sequenced donor of eight was HCMV-seronegative, while seven were seropositive.

Whole-study findings and limits: These clonotypes additionally ranked first within the CD3+CD56-NKG2C+ fraction of a few donors.

Researchers built TCR beta cDNA using 5'RACE template switching with UMIs. From its re-call of the 5' RACE reads, TCRdb lists each CDR3 protein once, without DNA. The sample holds about 170,000 distinct CDR3 sequences. Concerning this clonotype itself: Its antigen is unknown.

Germline lookup yields CDR1 LNHNV and CDR2 YYDKDF (reference sequence). The CDR3 consists of 16 residues. Material for sequencing was blood T cells: a sorted CD56 or NKG2C T cell subset, CD4+ or CD8+ T cells, or bulk PBMC T cells (not recorded which). V and J are TRBV15 and TRBJ2-5; checking the TCRdb D call of TRBD1 is not possible without DNA. This TCR came from a man aged 18-75 years in good health. CDR3 sequence: CATSSSGGWGQETQYF.